The clone carrying this TCR beta chain was seen a handful of times. Its antigen is unknown. The source of the sample is a study of CD8 T cells in ankylosing spondylitis. There are 14 residues in the CDR3. The germline V gene has CDR1 MGHRA and CDR2 YSYEKL. With 1 base removed from V and 7 bases from J, the gap between germline ends came to 13 bases. In making TCR beta libraries, quantitative 5'-RACE with molecular barcodes was used. Using its own MiXCR run on the 5' RACE reads, TCRdb lists one record per CDR3 protein. This repertoire shows 250,000 or so distinct CDR3 sequences, more than 9% found once; its top ten account for about 3%. Study-wide points: Earlier literature documents some of the motif variants in reactive arthritis synovial fluid and blood. One TCR beta motif, made up of under ten highly homologous variants, appeared characteristic of ankylosing spondylitis blood. Reportedly, disease-linked clones are significantly enriched in ankylosing spondylitis patients' matched synovial fluid.

This receptor was obtained from a male donor with ankylosing spondylitis or in good health (not recorded which). What was sequenced was blood, either unsorted or a sorted T cell fraction (not recorded which). V gene TRBV4-1 combines with J gene TRBJ1-2; no firm D call. CDR3 nucleotide sequence: TGCGCCAGCAGCCAAGTGAGAGGGATAAGTGGCTACACCTTC. Translating it yields CASSQVRGISGYTF.